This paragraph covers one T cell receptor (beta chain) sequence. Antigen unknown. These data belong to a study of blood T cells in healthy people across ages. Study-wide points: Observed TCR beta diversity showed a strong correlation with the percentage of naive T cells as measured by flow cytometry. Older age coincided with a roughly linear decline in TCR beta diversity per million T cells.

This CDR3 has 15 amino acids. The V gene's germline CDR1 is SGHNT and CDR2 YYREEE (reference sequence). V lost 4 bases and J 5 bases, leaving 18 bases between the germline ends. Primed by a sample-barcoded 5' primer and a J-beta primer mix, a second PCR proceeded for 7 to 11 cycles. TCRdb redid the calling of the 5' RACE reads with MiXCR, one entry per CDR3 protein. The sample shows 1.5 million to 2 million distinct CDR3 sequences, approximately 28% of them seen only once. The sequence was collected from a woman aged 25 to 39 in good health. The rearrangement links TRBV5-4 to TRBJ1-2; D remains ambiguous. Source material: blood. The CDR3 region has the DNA TGTGCCAGCAGCCCTCCCTCGGGTTCCCTATATGGCTACACCTTC. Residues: CASSPPSGSLYGYTF.